This T cell receptor beta chain was captured in a study of chemoradiotherapy in HPV16-positive cancers. Study-wide findings and caveats: Candidate HPV-specific clones and E7-related TCR motifs grew in tumor during treatment.

This clone came up once. The antigen is unknown. This CDR3 comprises 14 residues. The V and J ends lost 2 bases and 1 base respectively, with 8 bases between them. CDR1 is MNHNS, CDR2 SASEGT, per germline. The protocol was immunoSEQ multiplex PCR, while the TCRdb copy is restricted to in-frame clones and leaves out a portion. The sample has around 1,700 clones; approximately 79% are singletons. The genes are TRBV6-1 and TRBJ1-1; D is uncertain. This specimen consisted of tumor tissue, obtained from a patient who underwent chemoradiotherapy. The TCR originated in a human donor with HPV-associated anogenital cancer. The CDR3 DNA reads as TGTGCCAGCAGTGAACAGACACCGAACACTGAAGCTTTCTTT. Protein sequence: CASSEQTPNTEAFF.